Reported below is one T cell receptor (beta chain). The sample is drawn from a study of cytomegalovirus exposure and HLA in healthy donors. PCR employed 60 Vbeta and 13 Jbeta primers. Assay used: immunoSEQ multiplex PCR; TCRdb lists only in-frame clones, some missing. The table shows roughly 110,000 clones, with just under 70% occurring only once. Sequencing was done on a sample of PBMCs. The source is a man aged 25 to 45 in good health and CMV-seropositive.

In DNA, the CDR3 is TGTGCCAGCAGCTTAAAGCGGGGGGGCACAGATACGCAGTATTTT. Amino acids: CASSLKRGGTDTQYF. The rearrangement uses TRBV7-3 and TRBJ2-3; TRBD2 aligns across 9 bases. V lost 1 base and J lost 1; bases outside the gene matches: 0. The germline V gene has CDR1 SGHTA and CDR2 FQGTGA. This CDR3 is built from 15 residues.